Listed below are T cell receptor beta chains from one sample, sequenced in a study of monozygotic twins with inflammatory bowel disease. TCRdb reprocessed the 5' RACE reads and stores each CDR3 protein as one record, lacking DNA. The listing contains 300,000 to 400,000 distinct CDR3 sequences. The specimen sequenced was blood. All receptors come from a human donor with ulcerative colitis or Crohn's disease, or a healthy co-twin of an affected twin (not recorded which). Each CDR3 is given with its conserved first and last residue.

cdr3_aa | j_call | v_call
CASSWGQFSPLHF | TRBJ1-6 | TRBV5-8
CASSLSAGRKTQYF | TRBJ2-5 | TRBV5-6
CASSLVAPSKETQYF | TRBJ2-5 | TRBV5-6
CASSQDMGTSGNTIYF | TRBJ1-3 | TRBV4-3
CATSDARQGRNQPQHF | TRBJ1-5 | TRBV24-1
CASRSQGQANTGELFF | TRBJ2-2 | TRBV19
CASRGGTEAFF | TRBJ1-1 | TRBV25-1
CASSLFGTGYNEQFF | TRBJ2-1 | TRBV5-1
CASRREGGPYNEQFF | TRBJ2-1 | TRBV5-1
CASSLVGTDYEQYF | TRBJ2-7 | TRBV7-2
CASSQAGQGKTYEQYF | TRBJ2-7 | TRBV7-9
CASSRGQANTGELFF | TRBJ2-2 | TRBV5-1
CASSWSGQKTPLHF | TRBJ1-6 | TRBV11-2
CASSSAAGQGGIEQYF | TRBJ2-7 | TRBV5-1
CASSPRTGYTF | TRBJ1-2 | TRBV28
CASSLGESFRTAEQYF | TRBJ2-7 | TRBV13
CASSFRLAGTDTQYF | TRBJ2-3 | TRBV7-2
CASSWAGAFRAGGTEAFF | TRBJ1-1 | TRBV6-5
CASSQGTTSTDTQYF | TRBJ2-3 | TRBV3-1
CASSFAGTGPGELFF | TRBJ2-2 | TRBV6-5
CASSPPTSGGVNEHFF | TRBJ2-1 | TRBV4-2
CASSPLYSSNQPQHF | TRBJ1-5 | TRBV4-3
CSFPGGNTYEQYF | TRBJ2-7 | TRBV20-1